Listed below are T cell receptor beta chains from one sample, sequenced in a study of T-cell reconstitution after alpha-beta-depleted transplantation in children. In TCRdb, the PCR reads were re-called with MiXCR into one record per CDR3 protein. The sample includes about 580,000 distinct CDR3 sequences, roughly 24% of them seen just once. The source material was PBMCs, mostly from graft donor cells, sampled 360 days after TCRalphabeta/CD19-depleted stem cell transplant. The receptors were gathered from a boy younger than two who had a stem cell transplant for acute myeloid leukemia, so the T cells may come from the graft donor. Each CDR3 is given with its conserved first and last residue.

v_gene	j_gene	CDR3aa
TRBV20-1	TRBJ2-1	CSARDAGGDNNEQFF
TRBV16	TRBJ2-3	CASSLKRPGLGFTDTQYF
TRBV5-1	TRBJ2-1	CASSTTGGLNEQFF
TRBV15	TRBJ2-1	CATSHSGGLSYNEQFF
TRBV20-1	TRBJ2-7	CSALDQRGHEQYF
TRBV12-3/TRBV12-4	TRBJ1-1	CASSPRDRSEAFF
TRBV20-1	TRBJ2-7	CSARGPGQASYEQYF
TRBV20-1	TRBJ1-5	CSARDGHNQPQHF
TRBV11-2	TRBJ2-4	CASSLGQGHDIQYF
TRBV4-2	TRBJ1-5	CASSQDLGQVASNQPQHF
TRBV11-1	TRBJ2-3	CASSTGFVGDTQYF
TRBV6-2/TRBV6-3	TRBJ2-5	CASSWASGVETQYF
TRBV6-5	TRBJ2-5	CASSYGRSGWLGETQYF
TRBV4-1	TRBJ1-2	CASSQADRLDGYTF
TRBV12-3/TRBV12-4	TRBJ2-5	CASSLRVAQETQYF
TRBV5-5	TRBJ1-5	CASSLSNRWGPQPQHF